This T cell receptor beta chain stems from a study of early T cells in non-severe SARS-CoV-2 infection. A note on this clonotype: Its ends do not fully match the called genes, so a read error is possible.

The CDR3 is made up of 12 amino acids. CDR1 is SGHTS and CDR2 is YDEGEE in the germline V gene. TCRdb re-derived calls from the 5' RACE reads in MiXCR, one entry per CDR3 protein. The sample yields 100,000 to 150,000 distinct CDR3 sequences, about 15% seen once. The sequencing sample was made of whole blood. The receptor was isolated from an adult who was a healthcare worker with PCR-confirmed SARS-CoV-2 infection or an uninfected control (not recorded which). V usage is TRBV5-8 and J usage is TRBJ2-5, with a tentative D call TRBD2 (6 bases). As DNA, the CDR3 is TGTGCCAGCAGCTCTGCGTGGGGGGAGGCGGACTTC. It is translated as CASSSAWGEADF.